The 21 T cell receptor beta chains in this list originate from one sample, sequenced in a study of T-cell reconstitution after alpha-beta-depleted transplantation in children. The TCRbeta library was prepared with unique molecular identifiers. TCRdb re-called the PCR reads through MiXCR, storing one row per CDR3 protein. The sample includes 350,000 to 450,000 distinct CDR3 sequences, roughly 22% of them seen just once. The sample in question was PBMCs from the stem cell graft donor, obtained from the stem cell graft. The source of these receptors is a human donor who donated a stem cell graft to a child with acute myeloid leukemia.

This clonotype occurred a few times. The chain links TRBV10-3 to TRBJ2-7; 11 bases agree with TRBD2. With 7 bases clipped from V and 0 bases from J, the junction kept 5 bases outside the gene matches. Germline CDR1 ENHRY, CDR2 SYGVKD. This CDR3 is 15 amino acids long. Here the CDR3 reads CAITTGTSGSYEQYF. The CDR3 coding sequence is TGTGCCATCACTACCGGGACTAGCGGCTCCTACGAGCAGTACTTC.

A few counts support this clonotype. V gene TRBV12-3 or TRBV12-4 combines with J gene TRBJ2-7; D is perhaps TRBD2 (6 bases). With 2 bases removed from V and 2 bases from J, the gap between germline ends came to 10 bases. The CDR3 consists of 14 residues. CDR3 residues: CASSLRGTAYEQYF. DNA for the CDR3: TGTGCCAGCAGTTTACGCGGGACGGCCTACGAGCAGTACTTC.

The rearrangement links TRBV6-1 to TRBJ1-1; a possible D gene is TRBD1 (5 bases). With 0 bases removed from V and 6 bases from J, the gap between germline ends came to 11 bases. The CDR3 is 14 residues long. Per the germline V gene, CDR1 is MNHNS and CDR2 is SASEGT. CDR3 residues: CASSEAGEPPEAFF. The CDR3 nucleotides are TGTGCCAGCAGTGAAGCGGGGGAGCCCCCTGAAGCTTTCTTT.

This clonotype has a count of ten or more. The chain combines TRBV20-1 with TRBJ2-7; 13 nucleotides agree with TRBD2. V shed 8 bases and J 4 bases; nucleotides not matched to a gene: 8. The germline CDR1 and CDR2 sequences are DFQATT and SNEGSKA (reference sequence). This CDR3 region has 14 residues. CDR3 in DNA: TGCAGTCCAACTCGACTAGCGGGAGGATACGAGCAGTACTTC. Its protein product is CSPTRLAGGYEQYF.

This clonotype was recorded a few times. CDR3 loop: CASGSSGATYF. Here the CDR3 DNA reads TGTGCCAGCGGATCTAGCGGGGCGACCTACTTC. V gene TRBV12-3 or TRBV12-4 combines with J gene TRBJ2-5; 9 positions agree with TRBD2. V was pared by 8 bases and J by 14 bases, with 9 bases of the junction left unmatched. CDR3 length: 11 amino acids.

This clonotype was seen a handful of times. The chain combines TRBV7-2 with TRBJ2-1, with 10 bases identical to TRBD2. Trimming cost V 5 bases and J 9 bases; bases outside gene matches: 7. Germline CDR1 reads SGHTA; CDR2 reads FQGNSA. CDR3 length: 14 amino acids. DNA for the CDR3: TGTGCCAGCAGCCCAGCGGGAGGGCCACTTGAGCAGTTCTTC. Translation gives CASSPAGGPLEQFF.

J is TRBJ2-3 and V is TRBV12-3 or TRBV12-4; 12 bases fit TRBD2. Trimming removed 5 bases from V and 3 bases from J; junction bases left unmatched: 6. The CDR3 covers 16 residues. The CDR3 DNA reads TGTGCCAGCAGTACCACGACTAGCGGGAGTACAGATACGCAGTATTTT. This gives the protein CASSTTTSGSTDTQYF.

The chain joins TRBV7-2 to TRBJ2-5; D might be TRBD2 (5 bases). Germline V lookup: CDR1 SGHTA, CDR2 FQGNSA. V shed 1 base and J shed 5 bases, with 14 bases lying between them. The CDR3 sequence is 15 residues long. The CDR3 DNA sequence: TGTGCCAGCAGCTTAGTGGAGGCCCTGAGGGAGACCCAGTACTTC. The encoded protein is CASSLVEALRETQYF.

This chain connects TRBV12-3 or TRBV12-4 to TRBJ2-7, with 13 bases fitting TRBD2. The CDR3 has 14 amino acids. The J segment lost 5 bases and the V segment lost 6 bases, leaving 4 bases of the junction unmatched. This CDR3 is CASRRGLAGDEQYF. CDR3 in DNA: TGTGCCAGCAGACGCGGACTAGCGGGAGACGAGCAGTACTTC.

Many counts were recorded for this clonotype. The rearrangement uses TRBV29-1 and TRBJ2-7, with no clear D. V was cut by 4 bases and J by 5 bases, with 15 bases left in between. The CDR3 loop spans 13 amino acids. CDR1 SQVTM and CDR2 ANQGSEA come from the germline V gene. CDR3 sequence reads: CSVVGGSYHEQYF. The CDR3 DNA is TGCAGCGTTGTTGGTGGTTCGTACCACGAGCAGTACTTC.

The chain joins TRBV7-8 to TRBJ1-5; 8 bases align to TRBD1. CDR3 length: 15 residues. Losses at the gene ends were 5 bases for V and 3 bases for J; bases not matched to a gene: 6. Germline loops: CDR1 SGHVS, CDR2 FQNEAQ. This CDR3 reads CASSPDRAPNQPQHF. The CDR3 DNA reads TGTGCCAGCAGCCCGGACAGGGCCCCCAATCAGCCCCAGCATTTT.

This clonotype was counted many times. V is TRBV12-3 or TRBV12-4 and J is TRBJ2-3; 8 positions agree with TRBD2. The length of the CDR3 is 11 residues. Germline trimming cut 4 bases from V and 12 bases from J; bases unmatched to any gene: 3. The CDR3 is CASSSSGYQYF. The DNA for the CDR3 is TGTGCCAGCAGTTCTAGCGGGTATCAGTATTTT.

This clonotype was found many times. V usage is TRBV29-1 and J usage is TRBJ2-7, with D tentatively TRBD1 or TRBD2 (6 bases each). Per the germline V gene, CDR1 is SQVTM and CDR2 is ANQGSEA. This CDR3 is 11 amino acids long. V dropped 7 bases and J dropped 4 bases, with 11 bases sitting between them. CDR3 loop: CSGRDIYEQYF. CDR3 coding DNA: TGCAGCGGGCGGGACATTTACGAGCAGTACTTC.

The chain combines TRBV12-3 or TRBV12-4 with TRBJ2-7, with 11 bases identical to TRBD2. The CDR3 is made up of 16 amino acids. Trimming at V came to 7 bases and at J to 0 bases, leaving 8 bases not matched to a gene. Written as DNA, the CDR3 is TGTGCCAGCACCGGGGCTAGCGGGGGGAGCTCCTACGAGCAGTACTTC. Amino acids: CASTGASGGSSYEQYF.

This chain connects TRBV4-1 to TRBJ2-7, with 8 bases lining up with TRBD1. CDR1 is MGHRA and CDR2 is YSYEKL in the germline V gene. The ends lost 4 bases at V and 6 bases at J; junction bases unmatched: 5. The CDR3 extends over 13 amino acids. CDR3 coding DNA: TGCGCCAGCAGCCGGGACAGGTCGGGCGAGCAGTACTTC. Protein product: CASSRDRSGEQYF.

This clonotype was counted at least ten times. A junction end diverges from the germline sequence, so it may reflect a read error. This rearrangement joins TRBV6-5 to TRBJ2-7, with 7 nucleotides matching TRBD1. Per germline, CDR1 MNHEY and CDR2 SVGAGI. The CDR3 is made up of 15 amino acids. The CDR3 nucleotides read TGTGCCATCAGTTACTCGGCAGGGGGTTCCTACGAGCAGTACTTC. Translation: CAISYSAGGSYEQYF.

DNA for the CDR3: TGTGCCAGCGCAGGGGGCACAGATACGCAGTATTTT. The encoded protein is CASAGGTDTQYF. This chain links TRBV28 with TRBJ2-3; tentative D call: TRBD1 (6 bases). Germline CDR1 MDHEN, CDR2 SYDVKM. Trimming took off 8 bases at V and 1 base at J, with 7 bases between the two ends. This CDR3 is built from 12 residues.

This clonotype was detected a few times. The rearrangement links TRBV13 to TRBJ2-7, with 12 bases identical to TRBD2. The germline V gene encodes CDR1 PRHDT and CDR2 FYEKMQ (reference sequence). Unmatched junction bases numbered 4, after V lost 5 bases and J lost 2 bases. The CDR3 is made up of 15 amino acids. This chain's CDR3 is CASSGGLAGPYEQYF. CDR3 nucleotide sequence: TGTGCCAGCAGCGGAGGACTAGCGGGACCCTACGAGCAGTACTTC. Based on the CDR3 plus reference TRBV13 and TRBJ2-7, the full variable domain is AAGVIQSPRHLIKEKRETATLKCYPIPRHDTVYWYQQGPGQDPQFLISFYEKMQSDKGSIPDRFSAQQFSDYHSELNMSSLELGDSALYFCASSGGLAGPYEQYFGPGTRLTVT.

This clonotype was picked up a small number of times. The CDR3 reads CSARLLVAEQFF. DNA of the CDR3: TGCAGTGCTAGGTTGCTAGTCGCTGAGCAGTTCTTC. V usage is TRBV20-1 and J usage is TRBJ2-1; D not certain. The germline gives CDR1 DFQATT, CDR2 SNEGSKA (reference sequence). The CDR3 length is 12 residues. With 3 bases removed from V and 9 bases from J, the gap between germline ends came to 12 bases.

This clonotype has just a few counts. The rearrangement joins TRBV7-9 to TRBJ1-3; D perhaps matches TRBD1 (5 bases). The CDR3 has 14 residues. V was clipped by 5 bases and J by 7 bases, with 15 bases between them. CDR1 is SEHNR, CDR2 FQNEAQ, per germline (reference sequence). In nucleotides, the CDR3 is TGTGCCAGCAGCCCACGGGTTTGGGGGAACACCATATATTTT. It specifies CASSPRVWGNTIYF.

This chain connects TRBV7-8 to TRBJ2-3; D perhaps matches TRBD2 (5 bases). Trimming shortened V by 6 bases and J by 2 bases, and 15 bases separated the two germline ends. Looked up from germline, CDR1 is SGHVS and CDR2 is FQNEAQ. CDR3 size: 15 residues. The CDR3 DNA reads as TGTGCCAGCAGTTCAAAAGCGGAGGACACAGATACGCAGTATTTT. Translation gives CASSSKAEDTDTQYF.